One sample yielded the 2 T cell receptor beta chains listed below, sequenced in a study of shared clonotypes between healthy human individuals. Repertoires were generated with immunoSEQ multiplex PCR, while TCRdb's copy carries only in-frame clones and drops some. Here the sample spans over 400,000 clones, almost 80% being singletons. Sequenced material: PBMCs. Receptors originate from a middle-aged woman in good health. Some clones in this sample may be carry-over from other donors' samples.

V gene TRBV2 combines with J gene TRBJ2-3; D uncertain. The CDR3 spans 14 residues. CDR1 SNHLY and CDR2 FYNNEI come from the germline V gene. Trimming shortened V by 8 bases and J by 6 bases, and 18 bases separated the two germline ends. CDR3 in amino acids: CASRRRLSVDTQYF. The CDR3 DNA reads TGTGCCAGCCGTCGCCGACTCTCGGTGGATACGCAGTATTTT.

This clone has a handful of counts. This chain's CDR3 is CASSQEEGDQPQHF. CDR3 nucleotide sequence: TGTGCCAGCAGCCAAGAGGAGGGTGATCAGCCCCAGCATTTT. The chain joins TRBV4-2 to TRBJ1-5; D unresolved. Between the trimmed V and J ends, which lost 0 bases and 5 bases, there was a span of 8 bases. Looked up from germline, CDR1 is LGHNA and CDR2 is YNFKEQ. The CDR3 totals 14 residues.